What follows are 25 T cell receptor beta chains derived from one specimen sequenced in a study of T cells in Graves' hyperthyroidism and ophthalmopathy. Researchers took RNA transcripts and amplified the TCR beta CDR3 regions from them. HTBI primers were used for first-round RT-PCR of the TCR CDR3. TCRdb ran MiXCR on the multiplex PCR reads and lists one entry per CDR3 protein. The sample holds 300,000 to 450,000 distinct CDR3 sequences, roughly 20% seen once. The material sequenced was blood. These receptors came from a man younger than 35 with Graves' ophthalmopathy.

This clonotype has ten or more counts. The chain couples TRBV6-1 to TRBJ2-2; D is possibly TRBD1 or TRBD2 (5 bases each). V dropped 2 bases and J dropped 6 bases, with 13 bases sitting between them. The CDR3 is 15 amino acids. The V gene's germline CDR1 is MNHNS and CDR2 SASEGT. This CDR3 reads CASSELEGMAGELFF. CDR3 DNA sequence: TGTGCCAGCAGTGAACTCGAGGGGATGGCCGGGGAGCTGTTTTTT.

This clonotype has a count of ten or more. The rearrangement uses TRBV11-2 and TRBJ1-1; 9 bases fit TRBD1. This CDR3 is 15 amino acids long. J lost 6 bases, V lost 1 base, and 6 bases had no gene match. CDR1 SGHAT and CDR2 FQNNGV come from the germline V gene. The CDR3: CASSLAGQGRPEAFF. Written as DNA, the CDR3 is TGTGCCAGCAGCTTAGCCGGACAGGGGAGACCTGAAGCTTTCTTT.

The chain has TRBV30 and TRBJ2-1; TRBD2 matches 12 bases. The CDR3 loop spans 14 amino acids. From germline, CDR1 is GTSNPN and CDR2 SVGIG (reference sequence). V dropped 7 bases and J dropped 5; count of bases not matched to a gene: 6. The DNA of the CDR3 is TGTGCCTCGGCCCTAGCGGGAGGGGACAATGAGCAGTTCTTC. Encoded protein: CASALAGGDNEQFF.

This clonotype was seen at least ten times. The rearrangement uses TRBV11-2 and TRBJ2-7; 7 bases map to TRBD1. V lost 5 bases, J lost 9 bases, and 7 bases stayed unmatched. The germline CDR1 and CDR2 sequences are SGHAT and FQNNGV. CDR3 size: 12 residues. The CDR3 is CASSPTGEGQYF. CDR3 nucleotide sequence: TGTGCCAGCAGCCCTACAGGGGAAGGGCAGTACTTC.

This clonotype was counted many times. The V and J genes are TRBV11-1 and TRBJ1-6, with 7 nucleotides matching TRBD1. The CDR3 spans 15 residues. Germline CDR1 and CDR2: SGHAT and FQDESV (reference sequence). V shed 5 bases and J 2 bases; nucleotides not matched to a gene: 3. CDR3 residues: CASSRTGAYNSPLHF. Here the CDR3 DNA reads TGTGCCAGCAGCAGGACAGGAGCCTATAATTCACCCCTCCACTTT.

The V and J genes are TRBV20-1 and TRBJ1-2; a possible D gene is TRBD1 (5 bases). CDR1 is DFQATT and CDR2 is SNEGSKA in the germline V gene (reference sequence). This CDR3 has 11 residues. As DNA, the CDR3 is TGCGGTAGACAGAACACCTATTCCTACACCTTC. Translating it yields CGRQNTYSYTF.

This clonotype was counted ten times or more. This chain joins TRBV7-9 and TRBJ2-5; 10 bases are a match to TRBD1. Germline V gene lookup returns CDR1 SEHNR and CDR2 FQNEAQ (reference sequence). The J segment lost 12 bases and the V segment lost 5 bases, leaving 3 bases of the junction unmatched. CDR3 size: 11 residues. CDR3 region: CASSQGTGEYF. The CDR3 nucleotides are TGTGCCAGCAGCCAAGGGACAGGGGAGTACTTC.

The count of this clonotype is one. V is TRBV12-3 or TRBV12-4 and J is TRBJ2-7; 12 nucleotides align to TRBD1. The CDR3 has 14 residues. The ends lost 6 bases at V and 2 bases at J; junction bases unmatched: 2. In DNA, the CDR3 is TGTGCCAGCAGGGGACAGGGGGCCGCCTACGAGCAGTACTTC. This encodes CASRGQGAAYEQYF.

This clonotype was recorded many times. CDR3 DNA: TGCGCCAGCAGCTCGATTCAGGGGGCCAACGAGCAGTACTTC. Its protein is CASSSIQGANEQYF. The gene calls are TRBV5-1 and TRBJ2-7, with TRBD1 matching 8 bases. Per germline, CDR1 SGHRS and CDR2 YFSETQ. CDR3 length equals 14 residues. V was pared by 3 bases and J by 5 bases, with 7 bases of the junction left unmatched.

This clonotype occurred a few times. This chain connects TRBV5-4 to TRBJ2-1; D might be TRBD2 (6 bases). Between the trimmed V and J ends, which lost 2 bases and 7 bases, there was a span of 16 bases. This CDR3 comprises 15 residues. Germline CDR1 reads SGHNT; CDR2 reads YYREEE (reference sequence). Here the CDR3 reads CASSFLGLGGNEQFF. In nucleotides, the CDR3 is TGTGCCAGCAGCTTCTTGGGACTCGGAGGGAATGAGCAGTTCTTC. The full variable domain, in which reference TRBV5-4 and TRBJ2-1 provide the parts outside the CDR3, is ETGVTQSPTHLIKTRGQQVTLRCSSQSGHNTVSWYQQALGQGPQFIFQYYREEENGRGNFPPRFSGLQFPNYSSELNVNALELDDSALYLCASSFLGLGGNEQFFGPGTRLTVL.

Concerning this clonotype: Germline and junction disagree at one end, which may indicate a read error. The chain carries TRBV3-1 and TRBJ2-7, with TRBD2 as a possible D gene (5 bases). The CDR3 totals 13 residues. Germline CDR1 LGHDT, CDR2 YNNKEL (reference sequence). The CDR3 nucleotides read TGTACCAGCAGCCACCCCCCCGGGGACGAGCAGTACTTC. Protein sequence: CTSSHPPGDEQYF.

Many counts were recorded for this clonotype. The rearrangement joins TRBV2 to TRBJ2-3; weak D call: TRBD1 (7 bases). The CDR3 length is 15 residues. Germline CDR1 SNHLY, CDR2 FYNNEI. The germline V and J ends were trimmed by 8 bases and 3 bases, with 18 bases remaining between them. CDR3 residues: CASCSRGVSTDTQYF. In DNA, the CDR3 is TGTGCCAGCTGCTCCAGGGGGGTTAGTACAGATACGCAGTATTTT.

For the CDR3, the DNA is TGCGCCAGCAGCGCGGGGGGGTACACAGATACGCAGTATTTT. Translation: CASSAGGYTDTQYF. This chain uses TRBV5-1 with TRBJ2-3; 9 bases line up with TRBD2. Germline assignment: CDR1 SGHRS and CDR2 YFSETQ. The CDR3 contains 14 residues. The V and J ends lost 4 bases and 2 bases, in that order; junction bases with no gene match: 2. Combining the CDR3 with reference TRBV5-1 and TRBJ2-3 gives the whole variable domain KAGVTQTPRYLIKTRGQQVTLSCSPISGHRSVSWYQQTPGQGLQFLFEYFSETQRNKGNFPGRFSGRQFSNSRSEMNVSTLELGDSALYLCASSAGGYTDTQYFGPGTRLTVL.

The chain has TRBV20-1 and TRBJ1-2; D remains unclear. The CDR3 is made up of 13 amino acids. The V gene's germline CDR1 is DFQATT and CDR2 SNEGSKA (reference sequence). The V gene lost 6 bases and the J gene lost 3 bases, with 14 bases spanning the gap. This CDR3 is CSAQQSFDYGYTF. CDR3 nucleotide sequence: TGCAGTGCCCAGCAATCCTTTGACTATGGCTACACCTTC.

At least ten counts were recorded for this clonotype. The J gene is TRBJ2-3, the V gene TRBV10-3; 12 bases match TRBD2. CDR3 length equals 18 residues. J gave up 0 bases and V 0 bases, and 4 bases lay outside the gene matches. CDR1 ENHRY and CDR2 SYGVKD come from the germline V gene. In DNA, the CDR3 is TGTGCCATCAGTGAGTCCAGGACTAGCGGGGCCAGCACAGATACGCAGTATTTT. This codes for CAISESRTSGASTDTQYF.

This clonotype has ten or more counts. V and J are TRBV5-8 and TRBJ1-1; tentatively, D is TRBD1 (6 bases). The CDR3 is made up of 14 amino acids. Trimming cost V 4 bases and J 5 bases, with 15 bases left between them. Germline-derived CDR1 and CDR2 are SGHTS and YDEGEE. CDR3 bases: TGTGCCAGCAGCGATCAGGGGCGACGGACTGAAGCTTTCTTT. Translating gives CASSDQGRRTEAFF.

This clonotype was detected ten times or more. This chain joins TRBV6-1 and TRBJ1-1, with a possible D match to TRBD1 (6 bases). V was clipped by 6 bases and J by 3 bases, with 17 bases between them. CDR1 is MNHNS and CDR2 is SASEGT in the germline V gene. The CDR3 has 15 residues. DNA for the CDR3: TGTGCCAGCAGAAGGTGGGGGGCGGGCGACACTGAAGCTTTCTTT. This sequence encodes CASRRWGAGDTEAFF.

This clonotype was picked up a small number of times. This sequence joins TRBV7-9 and TRBJ2-1, with TRBD1 matching 8 bases. CDR3 length: 15 residues. V shed 2 bases and J 8 bases; nucleotides not matched to a gene: 8. Germline CDR1 SEHNR, CDR2 FQNEAQ (reference sequence). As DNA, the CDR3 is TGTGCCAGCAGCTTAAACGACAGGGGTTTTTATGAGCAGTTCTTC. Translated, it gives CASSLNDRGFYEQFF.

The chain employs TRBV29-1 and TRBJ2-1; 10 bases line up with TRBD2. There are 15 residues in the CDR3. The germline gives CDR1 SQVTM, CDR2 ANQGSEA. The J segment lost 7 bases and the V segment lost 6 bases, leaving 12 bases of the junction unmatched. The CDR3 bases are TGCAGCGTCCCCTTCACTAGCGGGATTAGGAATGAGCAGTTCTTC. Its protein product is CSVPFTSGIRNEQFF.

The table lists this clonotype with many counts. V gene TRBV20-1 combines with J gene TRBJ1-1, with D uncertain. The CDR3 is 15 amino acids. Germline CDR1 and CDR2: DFQATT and SNEGSKA (reference sequence). The V and J ends lost 4 bases and 1 base respectively, with 16 bases between them. CDR3 nucleotide sequence: TGCAGTGCTAATCCGACTCAGTTAGCGAACACTGAAGCTTTCTTT. This encodes CSANPTQLANTEAFF.

Comment on this clonotype: This may come from a read error, since a much larger clone is one base off. The gene calls are TRBV6-1 and TRBJ1-6; 7 bases agree with TRBD1. The V gene's germline CDR1 is MNHNS and CDR2 SASEGT. The CDR3 covers 15 residues. V shed 7 bases, J shed 9 bases, and the junction held 12 bases outside the gene matches. Here the CDR3 DNA reads TGTGCCAGCACCTTACAGGGGACAGATAGTTCACCCCTCCACTTT. This codes for CASTLQGTDSSPLHF.

This clonotype occurred a few times. V and J are TRBV11-2 and TRBJ1-4; 8 bases agree with TRBD1. The junction had 7 bases not matched to a gene; V was cut back by 2 bases and J by 8 bases. This CDR3 is built from 15 residues. Germline CDR1 is SGHAT and CDR2 is FQNNGV. The CDR3 spells CASSLNRGGGEKLFF. The CDR3 DNA follows: TGTGCCAGCAGCTTAAACAGGGGGGGAGGAGAAAAACTGTTTTTT.

There are a few counts of this clonotype. The chain combines TRBV9 with TRBJ1-3; D possibly corresponds to TRBD1 (5 bases). The germline V and J ends were trimmed by 3 bases and 9 bases, with 13 bases remaining between them. The CDR3 sequence is 13 residues long. CDR1 and CDR2 from the germline V gene are SGDLS and YYNGEE. In DNA form, the CDR3 reads TGTGCCAGCAGCGCGGACATGGGAGGCACCATATATTTT. This translates into CASSADMGGTIYF.

This clonotype was detected many times. The V and J genes are TRBV3-1 and TRBJ2-2; TRBD2 matches at 10 bases. CDR1 is LGHDT, CDR2 YNNKEL, per germline (reference sequence). The V gene end was trimmed by 4 bases and the J gene end by 2 bases; junction bases not matched to a gene: 4. This CDR3 is 16 amino acids long. DNA of the CDR3: TGTGCCAGCAGCCTTTGGACTAGCGGCAACACCGGGGAGCTGTTTTTT. Amino acids: CASSLWTSGNTGELFF.

The chain couples TRBV5-6 to TRBJ1-2; 7 bases fit TRBD1. Germline V gene data show CDR1 as SGHDT and CDR2 as YYEEEE. This CDR3 is 14 amino acids long. Germline trimming cut 2 bases from V and 5 bases from J; bases unmatched to any gene: 6. CDR3 sequence: CASSFTGTEYGYTF. CDR3 DNA: TGTGCCAGCAGCTTTACCGGGACAGAGTATGGCTACACCTTC.